This T cell receptor beta chain was identified in a study of OX40 agonist ivuxolimab in advanced cancers. There are 16 residues in the CDR3. In germline, CDR1 is MDHEN, CDR2 SYDVKM. Trimming removed 2 bases at V and 0 bases at J, with 11 bases between. General study points: Clonal expansion from baseline to week 6 occurred in both CD4+ and CD8+ T cells.

Libraries were prepared by immunoSEQ multiplex PCR; TCRdb keeps only in-frame clonotypes and omits some of them. The table lists 25,000 to 35,000 clones, about 82% of them singletons. A word on this clone: The target antigen is unknown.

This receptor was obtained from an adult with an advanced solid tumor such as melanoma, head and neck, liver or kidney cancer. The input for sequencing was CD4+ or CD8+ T cells sorted from blood, taken in a trial of the OX40 agonist ivuxolimab. This sequence joins TRBV28 and TRBJ1-5; TRBD1 might be the D (5 bases). CDR3 residues: CASSLVQDYSNQPQHF. Here the CDR3 DNA reads TGTGCCAGCAGTTTAGTACAGGATTATAGCAATCAGCCCCAGCATTTT.